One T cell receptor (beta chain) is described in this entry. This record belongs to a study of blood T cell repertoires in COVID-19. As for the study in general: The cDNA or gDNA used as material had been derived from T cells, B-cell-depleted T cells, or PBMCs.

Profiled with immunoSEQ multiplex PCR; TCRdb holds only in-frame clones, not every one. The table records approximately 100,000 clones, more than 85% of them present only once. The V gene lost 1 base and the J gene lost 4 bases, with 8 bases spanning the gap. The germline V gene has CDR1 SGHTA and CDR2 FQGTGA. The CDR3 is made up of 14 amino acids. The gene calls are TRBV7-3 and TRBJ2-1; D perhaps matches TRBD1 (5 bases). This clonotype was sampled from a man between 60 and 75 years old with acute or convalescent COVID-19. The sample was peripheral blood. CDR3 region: CASSLMGQYNEQFF. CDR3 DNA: TGTGCCAGCAGCTTAATGGGGCAGTACAATGAGCAGTTCTTC.